Following are 3 T cell receptor beta chains from one sample sequenced in a study of cytomegalovirus exposure and HLA in healthy donors. TCRdb keeps only in-frame clones here, not all; method: immunoSEQ multiplex PCR. The data show approximately 230,000 clones, about 88% seen once. The sample taken for sequencing was PBMCs. These receptor sequences come from a man aged 18 to 30 in good health and CMV-seropositive.

The genes are TRBV19 and TRBJ2-7; 9 bases are a match to TRBD1. The trim removed 4 bases at V and 4 bases at J, leaving 5 bases unmatched. The CDR3 spans 14 residues. Germline lookup yields CDR1 LNHDA and CDR2 SQIVND (reference sequence). This chain's CDR3 is CASSKTGGSYEQYF. The CDR3 nucleotides are TGTGCCAGTAGTAAGACAGGGGGTTCATACGAGCAGTACTTC. The variable domain in full, completed from reference TRBV19 and TRBJ2-7, reads DGGITQSPKYLFRKEGQNVTLSCEQNLNHDAMYWYRQDPGQGLRLIYYSQIVNDFQKGDIAEGYSVSREKKESFPLTVTSAQKNPTAFYLCASSKTGGSYEQYFGPGTRLTVT.

The chain uses TRBV6-1 and TRBJ1-4, with D perhaps matching TRBD1 (5 bases). Germline assignment: CDR1 MNHNS and CDR2 SASEGT. V lost 1 base to trimming and J lost 10 bases, with 7 bases between them. This CDR3 comprises 12 residues. DNA for the CDR3: TGTGCCAGCAGTGAAGTCGGGGGAAAACTGTTTTTT. Protein: CASSEVGGKLFF.

The rearrangement uses TRBV5-4 and TRBJ2-3; 11 bases align to TRBD2. Trimming at V came to 5 bases and at J to 7 bases, leaving 9 bases not matched to a gene. The V gene's germline CDR1 is SGHNT and CDR2 YYREEE (reference sequence). CDR3 size: 15 residues. CDR3 nucleotide sequence: TGTGCCAGCAGTTTCACTAGCGGGAGATTAAATACGCAGTATTTT. Amino acid sequence: CASSFTSGRLNTQYF.